The present T cell receptor (beta chain) was sequenced within a study of T-cell reconstitution after alpha-beta-depleted transplantation in children. The library targeted TCRbeta and was prepared with unique molecular identifiers. TCRdb itself ran the PCR reads through MiXCR, one entry per CDR3 protein. The sample comprises hundreds of thousands of distinct CDR3 sequences, more than 20% of which are singletons, and about 5% rests with the top ten. About this clonotype itself: Its antigen is as yet unknown.

Findings and limits, study-wide: The study traced high day-60 TCRbeta diversity in some patients to surviving recipient T cells and thymic progenitors. Several hundred expanded graft clones reportedly supplied alpha-beta T cells about two months after transplant.

CDR3 length: 15 residues. In germline, CDR1 is LGHDT, CDR2 YNNKEL (reference sequence). With 4 bases removed from V and 5 bases from J, the gap between germline ends came to 17 bases. The chain has TRBV3-1 and TRBJ2-5; D gene ambiguous. This TCR was sampled from a female patient aged 2 to 10 who had a stem cell transplant for congenital amegakaryocytic thrombocytopenia, so the T cells may come from the graft donor. The sequencing used PBMCs, mostly from graft donor cells, collected 360 days after TCRalphabeta/CD19-depleted stem cell transplant. The CDR3 region has the DNA TGTGCCAGCAGCCCCCTGGTTAGAACGAGGGAGACCCAGTACTTC. This codes for CASSPLVRTRETQYF.